This T cell receptor (beta chain) was sequenced in a study of blood T cell repertoires in COVID-19. Study in general: Acute and convalescent COVID-19 specimens originated in the United States, Italy and Spain.

The data were produced by immunoSEQ multiplex PCR, yet TCRdb's version contains in-frame clones alone and is incomplete. Counted here are around 310,000 clones, around nine tenths occurring once; the ten biggest clones make up approximately 12%. The CDR3 totals 14 residues. The chain recombines TRBV21-1 with TRBJ1-5; the table's D gene call, TRBD1, was not cross checked with the DNA. TRBV21-1 is shown as a pseudogene. The sample consisted of peripheral blood. The sequence came from a woman aged 55-70 years with acute or convalescent COVID-19. CDR3 sequence (DNA): TGTGCCAGCAGCTTCCTACAGGGAAATCAGCCCCAGCATTTT. Translation: CASSFLQGNQPQHF.